Listed below are T cell receptor beta chains from one sample, sequenced in a study of OX40 agonist ivuxolimab in advanced cancers. Libraries were prepared by immunoSEQ multiplex PCR; TCRdb keeps only in-frame clonotypes and omits some of them. This sample carries roughly 70,000 clones, 75% to 90% of them seen once, and the ten largest clones take roughly 2%. The source was CD4+ or CD8+ T cells sorted from blood, collected in a trial of the OX40 agonist ivuxolimab. All receptors come from an adult with an advanced solid tumor such as melanoma, head and neck, liver or kidney cancer. Both conserved end residues are part of each CDR3. The order of the fields is clone size, V gene, J gene, D gene, CDR3 protein, CDR3 DNA. The D gene is left open where the match is weak. Only some rows state a clone size, as once, few, many or a class for expanded clones.

NA	TRBV7-8	TRBJ2-7	TRBD1	CASSLAGQGNYEQYF	TGTGCCAGCAGCTTAGCGGGACAGGGAAACTACGAGCAGTACTTC
medium-sized	TRBV7-9	TRBJ1-1	TRBD1	CASSGLRGREGNTEAFF	TGTGCCAGCAGCGGTTTAAGGGGGCGGGAAGGGAACACTGAAGCTTTCTTT
NA	TRBV7-2	TRBJ2-1	TRBD2	CASRAKSGSSSYNEQFF	TGTGCCAGCAGGGCTAAAAGCGGGAGTAGCTCCTACAATGAGCAGTTCTTC
NA	TRBV29-1	TRBJ2-3	TRBD2	CIGGGGTDTQYF	TGCATTGGGGGGGGTGGCACAGATACGCAGTATTTT
NA	TRBV4-3	TRBJ2-7	TRBD2	CASSQESGSSYEQYF	TGCGCCAGCAGCCAAGAGAGCGGGAGCTCCTACGAGCAGTACTTC
NA	TRBV20-1	TRBJ1-5	NA	CSVGQPQHF	TGCAGTGTAGGGCAGCCCCAGCATTTT
NA	TRBV6-6	TRBJ2-1	TRBD2	CASSWTSGDPRNEQFF	TGTGCCAGCAGTTGGACTAGCGGGGACCCTAGGAATGAGCAGTTCTTC
NA	TRBV2	TRBJ2-2	NA	CASSEQGSNTGELFF	TGTGCCAGCAGTGAACAGGGGTCGAACACCGGGGAGCTGTTTTTT
once	TRBV28	TRBJ1-2	TRBD1	CASSLWLDRGELANYGYTF	TGTGCCAGCAGTTTGTGGCTGGACAGGGGCGAACTAGCTAACTATGGCTACACCTTC
NA	TRBV29-1	TRBJ1-1	NA	CSVLTRTRNTEAFF	TGCAGCGTCTTGACCCGGACGAGGAACACTGAAGCTTTCTTT
NA	TRBV5-1	TRBJ1-4	NA	CASSLGQGREKLFF	TGCGCCAGCAGCTTGGGCCAGGGTCGCGAAAAACTGTTTTTT
NA	TRBV6-5	TRBJ1-2	TRBD1	CASRFGQGNYGYTF	TGTGCCAGCAGGTTCGGACAGGGGAACTATGGCTACACCTTC
NA	TRBV12-5	TRBJ1-5	TRBD1	CASGWGQPNQPQHF	TGTGCTAGTGGCTGGGGACAGCCCAATCAGCCCCAGCATTTT
NA	TRBV7-9	TRBJ2-6	TRBD1	CASSLVRTGNLGANVLTF	TGTGCCAGCAGCTTAGTTAGGACAGGGAATTTGGGGGCCAACGTCCTGACTTTC
NA	TRBV19	TRBJ1-1	TRBD1	CASSIEYRGDTEAFF	TGTGCCAGTAGTATTGAGTACAGGGGGGACACTGAAGCTTTCTTT
NA	TRBV1	TRBJ2-5	NA	CTSSLEGRGGETQYF	TGCACCAGCAGCCTAGAGGGTAGAGGTGGGGAGACCCAGTACTTC
NA	TRBV5-1	TRBJ1-1	NA	CASSLSSRGNTEAFF	TGCGCCAGCAGCTTGTCTTCCAGGGGTAACACTGAAGCTTTCTTT
NA	TRBV5-4	TRBJ2-3	NA	CASSLAGLRGTSTDTQYF	TGTGCCAGCAGCTTGGCCGGGTTAAGGGGAACGTCCACAGATACGCAGTATTTT
NA	TRBV5-6	TRBJ1-2	TRBD1	CASSSYGDRADYGYTF	TGTGCCAGCAGCTCCTATGGGGACAGGGCTGACTATGGCTACACCTTC
NA	TRBV6-5	TRBJ1-2	NA	CASSYSGVNGYTF	TGTGCCAGCAGTTACTCGGGTGTCAATGGCTACACCTTC
NA	TRBV29-1	TRBJ1-2	TRBD1	CSVVDQGAYGYTF	TGCAGCGTTGTAGATCAGGGGGCTTATGGCTACACCTTC
NA	TRBV7-2	TRBJ2-7	NA	CASSLAVKNYEQYF	TGTGCCAGCAGCTTAGCAGTCAAAAACTACGAGCAGTACTTC